This T cell receptor (beta chain) was obtained from a study of identical twins (dated by TCRdb to the mid-2010s). The study in broad terms: The study deep-sequenced TCR alpha and beta repertoires from monozygotic twins, unrelated adults of various ages and cord blood to test whether fetal clonotypes persist. To rule out contamination, the twin experiments were replicated at different times with different library preparation protocols.

Preparation of the library involved 5' RACE. These reads were obtained on an Illumina HiSeq 2000. Template switching introduced a universal primer binding site; the final cDNA contained a unique molecular identifier, enabling accurate counting of TCR cDNA molecules. Specific primers in the conserved constant-segment region were used to synthesize first-strand cDNA for the TCR alpha and beta chains. To control for contamination, every cDNA library carried two barcodes: a SMART-Mk sample barcode plus Illumina barcodes. Two successive PCR steps introduced TruSeq adapter sequences along with Illumina sample barcodes. Sequencing of the TCR alpha and beta cDNA libraries was done on the Illumina HiSeq platform using custom primers. In the paper's pipeline: MiGEC was used to process raw reads and extract unique molecular identifiers, and MiXCR was used to find CDR3 positions. For each individual, recombination models were inferred using an EM algorithm with the repgenHMM and IGoR tools. The analysis of shared clonotypes was done with the tcR package in R, with sharing normalized by the product of cloneset sizes. Out-of-frame nonproductive sequences were analyzed to study raw recombination free of thymic and clonal selection effects. TCRdb redid the processing of the public reads, applying fastp at Q25 and MiXCR, and retained in-frame beta chains. Rows with a matching CDR3 protein are joined into one entry that keeps the most common DNA and genes. The authors' filters were not applied to this entry. The sample table records hundreds of thousands of distinct CDR3 sequences; roughly an eighth of these occur just once. The leading ten clones occupy approximately 7.6% of the sample.

Every donor was a healthy Caucasian. The twin cohort consisted of three pairs of female monozygotic twins, all aged roughly 18 to 29 years. Positive isolation kits from Invitrogen were used to isolate the CD4+ and CD8+ T cell populations. The paper's findings and limits, for the study overall: Fewer insertions were carried by abundant cord blood beta clonotypes, a similar but weaker trend appeared in young adult naive repertoires, and no such trend appeared in memory repertoires. Recombination models systematically underestimated out-of-frame TCR alpha sharing in monozygotic twins but agreed with sharing between unrelated individuals. Invariant T cells such as MAIT and iNKT could partly confound zero-insertion analyses, although diverse VJ usage argued against such confounding for most clonotypes. In beta out-of-frame sequences, excess twin sharing was weaker, because having fewer shared sequences lowered the signal-to-noise ratio. Out-of-frame TCR alpha sequences shared between twins showed an excess of low generation-probability sequences compared with coincidental sharing between unrelated individuals. Because the same donors could not be followed over many years, the conclusions depended on cross-sectional statistical analysis.

Trimming costs V 0 bases and J 5 bases, and their ends lie 15 bases apart. Counted from cysteine to phenylalanine, this CDR3 has 16 amino acids. Only the CDR3 region is kept as DNA, spanning 48 bases read in frame from base 1. From the germline V gene, CDR1 is SGDLS and CDR2 is YYNGEE. This clonotype has only a few counts. What antigen it recognizes has not been identified. Base-call qualities are not available, and no considerably larger clone is one nucleotide away. This sample also appeared in a second study, on yellow fever vaccine responses in identical twins. The second source states: The T cell response to vaccination in identical twins was reported by the authors to appear partly convergent and partly personalized. In the study, vaccine-responding T cell clones were precisely tracked in identical twins.

The clonotype originates from a woman between 18 and 29 years old in good health. Rearrangement joined TRBV9 to TRBJ2-1; the D assignment is uncertain and may be TRBD1 or TRBD2, with 5 bases supporting each. Sequenced input: CD8+ T cells sorted from blood. The CDR3 has the sequence CASSVGGSYPNNEQFF. The nucleotide sequence reads TGTGCCAGCAGCGTAGGGGGGTCCTACCCCAACAATGAGCAGTTCTTC.